The entry below gives a single T cell receptor (beta chain) sequence along with its context. Its antigen is currently unknown. The CDR3 is 16 residues long. Germline lookup yields CDR1 DFQATT and CDR2 SNEGSKA (reference sequence). Whole blood without T cell sorting served as the source of isolated total RNA. TCR libraries each used about 3,400 ng of total RNA. No DNA is given; TCRdb re-called the 5' RACE reads and lists each CDR3 protein once. The table gives approximately 330,000 distinct CDR3 sequences; the top ten clones make up over 2% of it. The data stem from a study of monozygotic twins with inflammatory bowel disease. Broader study findings: TCRbeta inverse Simpson diversity was decreased in IBD patients versus healthy co-twins. Patients got different immunosuppressive treatments, which may have made their repertoires more variable.

The genes are TRBV20-1 and TRBJ2-2; no DNA is available, so the TRBD1 call from TCRdb remains unchecked. This TCR was recovered from a human donor with ulcerative colitis or Crohn's disease, or a healthy co-twin of an affected twin (not recorded which). The specimen was blood. The CDR3 spells CSARDRRTGGTGELFF.